The rows below give T cell receptor beta chains drawn from one sample of a study of PD-L1 blockade in urothelial cancer. Here immunoSEQ multiplex PCR was the method, and the copy in TCRdb shows in-frame clones only, minus some. The sample carries tens of thousands of clones, almost 90% recorded once. This material consisted of PBMCs, taken around atezolizumab (anti-PD-L1) treatment. The source is a man aged 55-75 years with urothelial cancer. The CDR3 runs from the conserved cysteine through the conserved F or W. A D gene is named only where the DNA matches it firmly. Only part of the rows carry a size: once, few, many, or a class if the clone is expanded.

d_call j_call v_call clone_size cdr3_length cdr3_nt cdr3_aa
NA TRBJ2-7 TRBV11-2 NA 14 TGTGCCAGCAGCCCCCCCGGCAGGGTCCACGAGCAGTACTTC CASSPPGRVHEQYF
NA TRBJ1-1 TRBV5-5 NA 14 TGTGCCAGCAGCTTGGCCGGGGGTATCCCTGAAGCTTTCTTT CASSLAGGIPEAFF
NA TRBJ2-7 TRBV9 NA 13 TGTGCCAGCAGCGTAGTGGAGGGCGGGGAGCAGTACTTC CASSVVEGGEQYF
NA TRBJ2-7 TRBV5-6 NA 14 TGTGCCAGCAGCTTGAAGGGGTTACCCTACGAGCAGTACTTC CASSLKGLPYEQYF
NA TRBJ2-1 TRBV5-4 NA 15 TGTGCCAGCACCTCTAGAAGGGGCGGGAACAATGAGCAGTTCTTC CASTSRRGGNNEQFF
NA TRBJ2-1 TRBV4-1 once 17 TGCGCCAGCAGCCAAGAACGCGGGACTCAGCGGTACAATGAGCAGTTCTTC CASSQERGTQRYNEQFF
TRBD2 TRBJ2-1 TRBV9 NA 16 TGTGCCAGCAGCCGAAAGCGGGAGAGCTCCTACAATGAGCAGTTCTTC CASSRKRESSYNEQFF
NA TRBJ2-3 TRBV6-4 NA 14 TGTGCCAGCAGTGACGGGAGAAGCACAGATACGCAGTATTTT CASSDGRSTDTQYF
TRBD1 TRBJ1-4 TRBV4-3 NA 16 TGCGCCAGCAGCCAAGATCTCAGGGGGTCTAATGAAAAACTGTTTTTT CASSQDLRGSNEKLFF
NA TRBJ1-1 TRBV5-6 NA 14 TGTGCCAGCATGTGGGGGGGGCGGGGAACTGAAGCTTTCTTT CASMWGGRGTEAFF
TRBD1 TRBJ1-2 TRBV5-8 NA 15 TGTGCCAGCAGCAAAAGGACAGGGTTAAGCTATGGCTACACCTTC CASSKRTGLSYGYTF
NA TRBJ1-5 TRBV6-5 once 13 TGTGCCAGCAGTTACTCGGCCCCTCCGCCCCAGCATTTT CASSYSAPPPQHF
NA TRBJ2-2 TRBV19 NA 16 TGTGCCAGTAGTATAGATAAAGGGCGGGGCACCGGGGAGCTGTTTTTT CASSIDKGRGTGELFF
NA TRBJ2-7 TRBV5-5 NA 14 TGTGCCAGCAGCTTGGGGTTAGGGGTATACGAGCAGTACTTC CASSLGLGVYEQYF
TRBD1 TRBJ1-6 TRBV6-5 few 14 TGTGCCAGCAGCCAAGACAGGGGATACTCACCCCTCCACTTT CASSQDRGYSPLHF
TRBD1 TRBJ1-4 TRBV7-8 NA 15 TGTGCCAGCAGCTTGACAGGGACGAAAGGTGAAAAACTGTTTTTT CASSLTGTKGEKLFF
NA TRBJ2-2 TRBV29-1 NA 13 TGCAGCGTTGGACAGGACGTAGCCGGGGAGCTGTTTTTT CSVGQDVAGELFF
NA TRBJ2-6 TRBV7-2 NA 17 TGTGCCAGCAGCTTAGGAGGGTTTCCCTCTGGGGCCAACGTCCTGACTTTC CASSLGGFPSGANVLTF
TRBD1 TRBJ2-1 TRBV27 NA 15 TGTGCCAGCAGTGGACCGGGACAGGGGGTGAATGAGCAGTTCTTC CASSGPGQGVNEQFF
NA TRBJ2-7 TRBV11-2 NA 13 TGTGCCAGCAACTCATTAATAGCCGGGGAGCAGTACTTC CASNSLIAGEQYF
NA TRBJ1-4 TRBV4-1 NA 14 TGCGCCAGCAGCCAACCGTGGAGGGCGGAAAAACTGTTTTTT CASSQPWRAEKLFF
TRBD1 TRBJ2-1 TRBV29-1 few 12 TGCAGCGGACGACAGGGTTGGAATGAGCAGTTCTTC CSGRQGWNEQFF
NA TRBJ2-1 TRBV4-1 once 13 TGCGCCAGCAGCCAAGATTTGGTTTCCGGGCAGTTCTTC CASSQDLVSGQFF
TRBD2 TRBJ2-2 TRBV19 NA 20 TGTGCCAGTAGACAGGGGGGGCTAGCGGGAGGCACCAGGGGGACCGGGGAGCTGTTTTTT CASRQGGLAGGTRGTGELFF
NA TRBJ1-5 TRBV30 NA 14 TGTGCCTGGAGTGTACTCCCGAACAATCAGCCCCAGCATTTT CAWSVLPNNQPQHF
TRBD1 TRBJ1-5 TRBV28 NA 16 TGTGCCAGCAGTTTATATAGGGGACAGGGTGGCCAGCCCCAGCATTTT CASSLYRGQGGQPQHF
TRBD1 TRBJ1-4 TRBV19 NA 15 TGTGCCAGTAGTATAAAGGGACAGCCTAATGAAAAACTGTTTTTT CASSIKGQPNEKLFF
TRBD1 TRBJ1-4 TRBV6-1 NA 17 TGTGCCAGCAGTGAACCCCTTGAGACAGGGACTAATGAAAAACTGTTTTTT CASSEPLETGTNEKLFF
NA TRBJ2-2 TRBV10-1 NA 12 TGCGCCAGCTGCAGGATACCCGGGGAGCTGTTTTTT CASCRIPGELFF
NA TRBJ1-1 TRBV7-9 NA 14 TGTGCCAGCAGCCCCAGGGAATTACACACTGAAGCTTTCTTT CASSPRELHTEAFF
NA TRBJ2-7 TRBV5-1 NA 17 TGCGCCAGCAGCTTGGAGTTCAGGGTCACTAAGCCCTACGAGCAGTACTTC CASSLEFRVTKPYEQYF
NA TRBJ2-3 TRBV5-1 NA 12 TGCGCCAGCAGCTTATCGGGAGATACGCAGTATTTT CASSLSGDTQYF
NA TRBJ1-4 TRBV7-6 NA 13 TGTGCCAGCAGCCGACAGTTAAATGAAAAACTGTTTTTT CASSRQLNEKLFF
NA TRBJ2-7 TRBV6-4 NA 13 TGTGCCAGCAGTGAAGGGGGGGCGGGTGAGCAGTACTTC CASSEGGAGEQYF
TRBD1 TRBJ2-1 TRBV5-5 NA 15 TGTGCCAGCAGCCCCATGGGGACAGGGGGAAGTGAGCAGTTCTTC CASSPMGTGGSEQFF
NA TRBJ2-7 TRBV5-1 NA 16 TGCGCCAGCAGCTTGGTGATTCTACAGGACGGATACGGTGAGTACTTC CASSLVILQDGYGEYF
TRBD2 TRBJ2-3 TRBV5-1 NA 15 TGCGCCAGCAGCTCGACTAGCTTTGGCGCAGATACGCAGTATTTT CASSSTSFGADTQYF
NA TRBJ1-1 TRBV28 NA 14 TGTGCCAGCAGGACCCAGGGCGTGAACACTGAAGCTTTCTTT CASRTQGVNTEAFF
NA TRBJ1-1 TRBV20-1 NA 11 TGCAGTGCTAGTCCCTTGACTGAAGCTTTCTTT CSASPLTEAFF
TRBD2 TRBJ2-2 TRBV19 NA 14 TGTGCCAGTAGTTTGGGCGGGGGGACCGGGGAGCTGTTTTTT CASSLGGGTGELFF
NA TRBJ1-1 TRBV10-3 NA 14 TGTGCCATCAGATCACCGGGAGCCAGGGCTGAAGCTTTCTTT CAIRSPGARAEAFF
TRBD1 TRBJ1-1 TRBV19 few 15 TGTGCCAGTAGTAGGCCGGGGACAGCGAACACTGAAGCTTTCTTT CASSRPGTANTEAFF
NA TRBJ2-7 TRBV28 NA 15 TGTGCCAGCAGGGGGATCTACTCGGGGGCCTACGAGCAGTACTTC CASRGIYSGAYEQYF
NA TRBJ2-2 TRBV18 NA 11 TGTGCCAGCCAGAACACCGGGGAGCTGTTTTTT CASQNTGELFF
NA TRBJ2-7 TRBV7-9 NA 15 TGTGCCAGCAGCCCCGGTCCGACAGAGCCCTACGAGCAGTACTTC CASSPGPTEPYEQYF
TRBD1 TRBJ2-7 TRBV6-6 NA 15 TGTGCCAGCAGTTATTCCCCCCGGGACAGCCACGAGCAGTACTTC CASSYSPRDSHEQYF
NA TRBJ2-1 TRBV30 NA 12 TGTGCTGCACCCCGAGCCGTGAATGAGCAGTTCTTC CAAPRAVNEQFF
NA TRBJ2-6 TRBV28 NA 14 TGTGCCAGCACAGGGTACTCTGGGGCCAACGTCCTGACTTTC CASTGYSGANVLTF
NA TRBJ2-2 TRBV9 NA 17 TGTGCCAGCAGCGTACAGGGCGGGGAACTAAACACCGGGGAGCTGTTTTTT CASSVQGGELNTGELFF
NA TRBJ2-1 TRBV7-3 NA 18 TGTGCCAGCAGCCCCGGGACTAAGGCCCCGAGGGGGTACAATGAGCAGTTCTTC CASSPGTKAPRGYNEQFF
TRBD1 TRBJ2-7 TRBV15 NA 13 TGTGCCACCAGCCCGGGACAGTACTACGAGCAGTACTTC CATSPGQYYEQYF
TRBD1 TRBJ1-1 TRBV18 NA 14 TGTGCCAGCTCAGTGACAGGGCAGAACACTGAAGCTTTCTTT CASSVTGQNTEAFF
TRBD1 TRBJ1-6 TRBV27 NA 17 TGTGCCAGCAGTAGGACAGGGGATCCTACCATGAATTCACCCCTCCACTTT CASSRTGDPTMNSPLHF
TRBD1 TRBJ1-1 TRBV30 few 12 TGTGCCTGGAGTGGGGACAGTTTTGAAGCTTTCTTT CAWSGDSFEAFF
TRBD1 TRBJ2-5 TRBV18 NA 14 TGTGCCAGCTCACCCGAGACAGGGCGGGAGACCCAGTACTTC CASSPETGRETQYF
NA TRBJ1-2 TRBV4-3 NA 11 TGCGCCAGCAGCCAAGAGACGAGGTACACCTTC CASSQETRYTF
TRBD2 TRBJ2-1 TRBV7-2 few 15 TGTGCCAGCAGCCTGAGCGGGAGTCAATACAATGAGCAGTTCTTC CASSLSGSQYNEQFF
NA TRBJ2-7 TRBV11-2 NA 14 TGTGCCAGCAGCCCGTGGGACACCTCCTACGAGCAGTACTTC CASSPWDTSYEQYF
NA TRBJ1-4 TRBV7-8 NA 14 TGTGCCAGCAGCTTAGTGAGGGGGAGTGAAAAACTGTTTTTT CASSLVRGSEKLFF
NA TRBJ1-2 TRBV6-6 once 15 TGTGCCAGCAGTTACAGCGGGCGGGCTAACTATGGCTACACCTTC CASSYSGRANYGYTF